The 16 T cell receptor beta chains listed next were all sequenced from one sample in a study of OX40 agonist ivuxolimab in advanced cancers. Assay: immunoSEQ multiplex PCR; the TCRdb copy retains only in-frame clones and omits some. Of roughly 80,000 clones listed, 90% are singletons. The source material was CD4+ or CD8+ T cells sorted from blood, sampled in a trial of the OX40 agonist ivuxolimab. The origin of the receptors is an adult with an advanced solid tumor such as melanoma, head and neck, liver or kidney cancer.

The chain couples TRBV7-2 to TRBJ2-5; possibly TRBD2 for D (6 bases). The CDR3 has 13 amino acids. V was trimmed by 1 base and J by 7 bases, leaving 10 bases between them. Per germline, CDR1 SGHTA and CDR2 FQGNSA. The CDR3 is CASSLVRGGTQYF. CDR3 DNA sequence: TGTGCCAGCAGCTTAGTCCGGGGAGGGACCCAGTACTTC.

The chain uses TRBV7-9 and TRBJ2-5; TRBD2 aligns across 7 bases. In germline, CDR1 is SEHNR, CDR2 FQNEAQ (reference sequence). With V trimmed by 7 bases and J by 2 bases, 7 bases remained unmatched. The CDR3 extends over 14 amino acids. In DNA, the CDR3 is TGTGCCAGCACGGTCGGGAGGCTGCAAGAGACCCAGTACTTC. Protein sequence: CASTVGRLQETQYF. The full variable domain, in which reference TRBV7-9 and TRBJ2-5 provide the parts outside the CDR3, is DTGVSQNPRHKITKRGQNVTFRCDPISEHNRLYWYRQTLGQGPEFLTYFQNEAQLEKSRLLSDRFSAERPKGSFSTLEIQRTEQGDSAMYLCASTVGRLQETQYFGPGTRLLVL.

In nucleotides, the CDR3 is TGTGCCAGCAGAAGTATGGCTACAGGAGATTCCTACGAGCAGTACTTC. Translated: CASRSMATGDSYEQYF. The chain has TRBV28 and TRBJ2-7; D may be TRBD1 (5 bases). This CDR3 spans 16 amino acids. Per germline, CDR1 MDHEN and CDR2 SYDVKM. The ends were cut back, 6 bases at V and 1 base at J, with 19 bases in the middle.

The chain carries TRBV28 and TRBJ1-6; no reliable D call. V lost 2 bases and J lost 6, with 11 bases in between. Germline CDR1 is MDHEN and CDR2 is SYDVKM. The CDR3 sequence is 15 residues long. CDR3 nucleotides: TGTGCCAGCAGTTTAGACAACTCTGCTAATTCACCCCTCCACTTT. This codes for CASSLDNSANSPLHF.

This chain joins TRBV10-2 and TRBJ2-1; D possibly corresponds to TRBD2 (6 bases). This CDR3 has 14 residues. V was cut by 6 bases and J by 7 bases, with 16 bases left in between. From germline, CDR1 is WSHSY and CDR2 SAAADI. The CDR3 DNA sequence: TGCGCCAGCAGATCGCGACGGGACTCGAATGAGCAGTTCTTC. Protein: CASRSRRDSNEQFF.

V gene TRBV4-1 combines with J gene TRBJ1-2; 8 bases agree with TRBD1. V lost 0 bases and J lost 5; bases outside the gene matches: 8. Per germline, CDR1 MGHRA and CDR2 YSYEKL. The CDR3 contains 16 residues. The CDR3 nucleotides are TGCGCCAGCAGCCAAGAAGCCGCGGGACAGGAGTATGGCTACACCTTC. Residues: CASSQEAAGQEYGYTF.

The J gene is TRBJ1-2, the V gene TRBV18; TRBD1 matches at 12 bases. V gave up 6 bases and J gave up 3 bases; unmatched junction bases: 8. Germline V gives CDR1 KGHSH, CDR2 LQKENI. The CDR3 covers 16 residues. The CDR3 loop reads CASSPGTGGADYGYTF. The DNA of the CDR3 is TGTGCCAGCTCTCCGGGGACAGGGGGCGCGGACTATGGCTACACCTTC.

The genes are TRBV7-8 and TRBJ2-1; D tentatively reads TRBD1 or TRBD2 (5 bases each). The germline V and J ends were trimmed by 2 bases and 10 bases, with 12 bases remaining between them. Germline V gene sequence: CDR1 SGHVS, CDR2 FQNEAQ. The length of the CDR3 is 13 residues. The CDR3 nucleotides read TGTGCCAGCAGCTTAAATCAGGGCGGGGAGCAGTTCTTC. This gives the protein CASSLNQGGEQFF.

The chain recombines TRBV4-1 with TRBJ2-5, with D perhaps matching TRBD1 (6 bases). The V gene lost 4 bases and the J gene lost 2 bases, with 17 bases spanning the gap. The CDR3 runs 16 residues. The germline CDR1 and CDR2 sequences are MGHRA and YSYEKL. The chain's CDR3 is CASSPIQGRRQETQYF. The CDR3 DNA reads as TGCGCCAGCAGCCCCATCCAGGGGAGACGGCAAGAGACCCAGTACTTC.

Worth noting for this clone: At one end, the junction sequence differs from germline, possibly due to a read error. The CDR3 DNA follows: TGCGCCAGCAGTTTGGGAGGAGGTGAAAAACTGTTTTTT. Protein sequence: CASSLGGGEKLFF. The chain is built from TRBV5-1 and TRBJ1-4; unclear D gene. Germline V CDR1 and CDR2: SGHRS, YFSETQ. The CDR3 runs to 13 residues. Complete variable domain (other parts from reference TRBV5-1 and TRBJ1-4): KAGVTQTPRYLIKTRGQQVTLSCSPISGHRSVSWYQQTPGQGLQFLFEYFSETQRNKGNFPGRFSGRQFSNSRSEMNVSTLELGDSALYLCASSLGGGEKLFFGSGTQLSVL.

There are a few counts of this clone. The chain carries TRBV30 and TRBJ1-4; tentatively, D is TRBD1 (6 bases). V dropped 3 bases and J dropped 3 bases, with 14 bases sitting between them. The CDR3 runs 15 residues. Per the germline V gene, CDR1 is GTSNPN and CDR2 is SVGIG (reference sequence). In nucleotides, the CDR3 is TGTGCCTGGAGCGACCCGAGGGGGGCTAATGAAAAACTGTTTTTT. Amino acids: CAWSDPRGANEKLFF.

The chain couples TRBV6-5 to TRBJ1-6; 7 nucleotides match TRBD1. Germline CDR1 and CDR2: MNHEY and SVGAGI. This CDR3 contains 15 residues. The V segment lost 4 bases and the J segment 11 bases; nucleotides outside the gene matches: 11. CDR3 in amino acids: CASSFDRAVGTPLHF. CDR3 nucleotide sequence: TGTGCCAGCAGTTTCGACAGGGCTGTAGGGACACCCCTCCACTTT.

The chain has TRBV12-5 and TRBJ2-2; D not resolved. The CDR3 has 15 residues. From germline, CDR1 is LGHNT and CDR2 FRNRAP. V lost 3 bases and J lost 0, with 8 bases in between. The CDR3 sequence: CASGFVGANTGELFF. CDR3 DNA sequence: TGTGCTAGTGGTTTTGTCGGTGCGAACACCGGGGAGCTGTTTTTT.

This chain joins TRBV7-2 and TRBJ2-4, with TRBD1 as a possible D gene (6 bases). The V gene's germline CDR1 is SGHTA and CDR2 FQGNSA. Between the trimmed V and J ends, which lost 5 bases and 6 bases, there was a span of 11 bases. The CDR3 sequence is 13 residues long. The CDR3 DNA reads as TGTGCCAGCAGCCTGGGGGCCCGAAACATTCAGTACTTC. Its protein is CASSLGARNIQYF.

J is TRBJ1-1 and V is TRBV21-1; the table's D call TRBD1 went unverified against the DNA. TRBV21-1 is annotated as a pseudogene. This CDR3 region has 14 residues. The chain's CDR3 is CASILTGANTEAFF. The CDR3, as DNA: TGTGCCAGCATCCTGACAGGGGCGAACACTGAAGCTTTCTTT.

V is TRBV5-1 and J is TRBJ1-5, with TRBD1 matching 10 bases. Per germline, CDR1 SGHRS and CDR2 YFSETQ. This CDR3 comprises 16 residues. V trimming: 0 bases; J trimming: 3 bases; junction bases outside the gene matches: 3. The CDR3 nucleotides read TGCGCCAGCAGCTTGGGGACAGGGGGACCCAATCAGCCCCAGCATTTT. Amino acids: CASSLGTGGPNQPQHF.